This T cell receptor beta chain was profiled in a study of shared clonotypes between healthy human individuals. Whole-study findings and limits: Rarefaction revealed incomplete sorted-subset sequencing despite large depth. It was anticipated that sequencing depth would influence how many clonotypes donors shared.

Germline V gene sequence: CDR1 SGHRS, CDR2 YFSETQ. J gave up 6 bases and V 0 bases, and 5 bases lay outside the gene matches. The CDR3 covers 14 residues. The method was immunoSEQ multiplex PCR; TCRdb's version includes in-frame clones alone and lacks a portion of them. The sample records about 600,000 clones, almost 97% being singletons. Notes on this clone: Its antigen is unknown.

This clonotype was sampled from a woman between 25 and 40 years old in good health. The sample was naive CD4+ T cells sorted from blood. Subset reported: CD45RA+ positively selected. The chain combines TRBV5-1 with TRBJ2-7; 8 bases line up with TRBD2. Here the CDR3 DNA reads TGCGCCAGCAGCTTGGAGGGACTAGGATCCGAGCAGTACTTC. Translated, it gives CASSLEGLGSEQYF.